The text below deals with one TCR beta chain. Its target is unknown. This sample is drawn from a study of Ad26.COV2.S vaccination and SARS-CoV-2 variants. Germline values: CDR1 SGDLS, CDR2 YYNGEE. This CDR3 is built from 15 residues. V lost 3 bases, J lost 3 bases, and 4 bases stayed unmatched. Study findings and constraints: Vaccine recipients showed a spike-specific TCR breadth that was higher than in placebo recipients.

Indicated treatment: around 19 received Ad26.COV2.S at low or high dose, single or two shots; five or six received placebo; per-sample allocation not given. Collection of samples fell on day 63 after the first vaccine or placebo injection. Data came from immunoSEQ multiplex PCR; TCRdb stores just in-frame clones and leaves some out. Of approximately 400,000 clones listed, approximately 83% are singletons. The TCR was taken from a person between 18 and 65 years old who received the Ad26.COV2.S COVID-19 vaccine or a placebo. Sequenced material: peripheral blood, taken in a trial of Ad26.COV2.S vaccine versus placebo. The rearrangement joins TRBV9 to TRBJ2-3; 10 bases map to TRBD2. DNA of the CDR3: TGTGCCAGCAGCGAAAGCGGGGGGGAAACAGATACGCAGTATTTT. Amino acids: CASSESGGETDTQYF.